This TCR beta chain was observed in a study of T-cell reconstitution after alpha-beta-depleted transplantation in children. A word on this clonotype: Its antigen is not identified.

The TCRbeta library was prepared with unique molecular identifiers. Each CDR3 protein gets one entry after TCRdb re-called the PCR reads with MiXCR. The sample holds about 980,000 distinct CDR3 sequences, roughly 29% seen once. Study-wide results and caveats: Reported findings indicate that, about two months after transplant, alpha-beta T cells came from several hundred expanded clones, which were derived from non-depleted graft cells. The authors attributed T-cell counts and diversity one year after transplant mostly to newly produced T cells.

The germline CDR1 and CDR2 sequences are SQVTM and ANQGSEA. CDR3 length: 14 residues. The V end lost 2 bases, the J end lost 3 bases, and 13 bases lay between the germline ends. This TCR was sampled from a boy younger than two who had a stem cell transplant for SCID, so the T cells may come from the graft donor. V and J are TRBV29-1 and TRBJ1-2; weak D call: TRBD1 (5 bases). Here the sequenced sample was PBMCs, mostly from graft donor cells, taken 360 days after TCRalphabeta/CD19-depleted stem cell transplant. In nucleotides, the CDR3 is TGCAGCGTTGAATGGGCGGGGGTTCACTATGGCTACACCTTC. This encodes CSVEWAGVHYGYTF. The whole variable domain, remainder taken from reference TRBV29-1 and TRBJ1-2, is SAVISQKPSRDICQRGTSLTIQCQVDSQVTMMFWYRQQPGQSLTLIATANQGSEATYESGFVIDKFPISRPNLTFSTLTVSNMSPEDSSIYLCSVEWAGVHYGYTFGSGTRLTVV.